The sequence of this T cell receptor (beta chain) was determined in a study of T cell changes during pregnancy in multiple sclerosis. The table came from immunoSEQ multiplex PCR; TCRdb's copy has only in-frame clones and leaves some out. This table has just under 80,000 clones, around 93% appearing once. The junction had 4 bases not matched to a gene; V was cut back by 1 base and J by 12 bases. The V gene's germline CDR1 is SQVTM and CDR2 ANQGSEA. This CDR3 region has 12 residues. The chain carries TRBV29-1 and TRBJ2-5; 11 bases are shared with TRBD1. This specimen consisted of peripheral blood, obtained in the second trimester of pregnancy. The sequence came from a female donor in good health, enrolled as a control in a pregnancy study. The CDR3 bases are TGCAGCGTTGAAGTAGGGACAGGGGGAAAGTACTTC. Its protein is CSVEVGTGGKYF. Variable domain in full (rest from reference TRBV29-1 and TRBJ2-5): SAVISQKPSRDICQRGTSLTIQCQVDSQVTMMFWYRQQPGQSLTLIATANQGSEATYESGFVIDKFPISRPNLTFSTLTVSNMSPEDSSIYLCSVEVGTGGKYFGPGTRLLVL.